This T cell receptor (beta chain) was observed in a study of T cell responses to AZD1222 COVID-19 vaccine. Study results and caveats: Researchers took repertoire samples only after the peak T cell response had come. Reports say nearly half of spike-specific TCRs go after unmutated variant regions. Mapped onto spike, vaccine-associated CD4 TCRs spanned it and were dominant at 160-218 and 743-854. Donors were mostly white British, more females; clonal diversity possibly underestimated.

The germline V gene encodes CDR1 LNHNV and CDR2 YYDKDF (reference sequence). V was cut by 7 bases and J by 1 base, with 4 bases left in between. The CDR3 runs to 11 residues. Concerning this clone itself: The antigen remains undetermined.

Assay: immunoSEQ multiplex PCR; the TCRdb copy retains only in-frame clones and omits some. The ten most abundant clones cover about 2.3% of a sample with 150,000 or so clones. The sample comprised peripheral blood. This TCR derives from an adult in good health. The chain links TRBV15 to TRBJ1-1; D remains unclear. The CDR3 DNA is TGTGCCACCACTGAGAACACTGAAGCTTTCTTT. Translated, it gives CATTENTEAFF.